This T cell receptor beta chain was observed in a study of human T cells and chemical hapten exposure. The sample's time point: patch test 2, 6 weeks after DPC sensitization. Treatment described: therapeutic diphenylcyclopropenone sensitization with weekly scalp DPC. The CDR3 has 15 residues. After removal of 5 bases from V and 7 bases from J, the junction contained 8 bases not matched to a gene. Germline-derived CDR1 and CDR2 are SQVTM and ANQGSEA. Regarding the study as a whole: Sensitizing with DPC caused no change in TCRs above 1 in 1000 frequency. PT1 expanded TCR counts and patch test score were linked, and their correlation was positive. Versus controls, significantly more large CDR3 similarity clusters arose from expanded TCRs.

TCRdb reprocessed the RACE reads with MiXCR, giving one entry per CDR3 protein. The top ten clones hold roughly 2.2% of a sample with 85,000 to 95,000 distinct CDR3 sequences, roughly 11% of them seen once. The sample holds a few counts of this clonotype. As yet, its antigen is unknown. Sequences were derived from whole blood, sampled in connection with sensitization to the hapten diphenylcyclopropenone (DPC). The receptor was isolated from a middle-aged man with alopecia areata. Some clones in this sample may be carry-over from other donors' samples. V gene TRBV29-1 combines with J gene TRBJ2-2, with TRBD1 matching 12 bases. DNA for the CDR3: TGCAGCGTTCGGCGGGGGACAGGGGGCATCGGGGAGCTGTTTTTT. Translation: CSVRRGTGGIGELFF.